Listed here are 13 T cell receptor beta chains from one sample, sequenced in a study of beta chain features in type 1 diabetes. Of the isolated RNA, all was reverse transcribed, and so the sequenced material was expressed TCRB transcripts. The method was immunoSEQ multiplex PCR; TCRdb's version includes in-frame clones alone and lacks a portion of them. The table lists roughly 40,000 clones, 45% to 50% of them singletons, with approximately 0.67% in the top ten. The sample comprised central memory CD4+ T cells from blood. The receptors were gathered from a young woman in good health.

V usage is TRBV11-2 and J usage is TRBJ2-3; D may be TRBD1 (6 bases). This CDR3 contains 15 residues. Germline lookup yields CDR1 SGHAT and CDR2 FQNNGV. V lost 0 bases, J lost 4 bases, and 11 bases lay in between. DNA of the CDR3: TGTGCCAGCAGCTTAGATGGACAGTTGGCAGATACGCAGTATTTT. Its protein product is CASSLDGQLADTQYF.

The chain combines TRBV5-5 with TRBJ2-1; TRBD2 matches at 7 bases. This CDR3 comprises 13 residues. J was trimmed by 10 bases and V by 5 bases; bases with no gene match: 9. Germline V gene lookup returns CDR1 SGHKS and CDR2 YYEKEE (reference sequence). CDR3 sequence: CASSFGLGIEQFF. CDR3 nucleotides: TGTGCCAGCAGTTTTGGACTAGGAATCGAGCAGTTCTTC. Full variable domain (remainder filled in from reference TRBV5-5 and TRBJ2-1): DAGVTQSPTHLIKTRGQQVTLRCSPISGHKSVSWYQQVLGQGPQFIFQYYEKEERGRGNFPDRFSARQFPNYSSELNVNALLLGDSALYLCASSFGLGIEQFFGPGTRLTVL.

CDR3 residues: CAILQGPTDTQYF. The CDR3 DNA follows: TGTGCCATCCTACAGGGACCCACAGATACGCAGTATTTT. V and J are TRBV2 and TRBJ2-3; maybe TRBD1 (6 bases). Between the trimmed V and J ends, which lost 10 bases and 2 bases, there was a span of 13 bases. CDR3 length: 13 amino acids. From germline, CDR1 is SNHLY and CDR2 FYNNEI.

The CDR3 protein is CASSPGQGSSPLHF. CDR3 bases: TGTGCCAGCTCGCCGGGACAGGGGAGTTCACCCCTCCACTTT. The chain links TRBV18 to TRBJ1-6, with 10 bases lining up with TRBD1. CDR1 and CDR2 (germline): KGHSH, LQKENI. This CDR3 contains 14 residues. J gave up 9 bases and V 6 bases, and 5 bases lay outside the gene matches.

Only a few counts were recorded for this clone. The chain carries TRBV25-1 and TRBJ1-2; D may be TRBD1 (5 bases). Germline V CDR1 and CDR2: MGHDK, SYGVNS. Trimming removed 4 bases from V and 4 bases from J, with 7 bases in between. The CDR3 spans 12 residues. CDR3 protein: CASSVGVYGYTF. The CDR3 DNA is TGTGCCAGCAGTGTAGGGGTCTATGGCTACACCTTC.

This clone was observed a handful of times. V gene TRBV29-1 combines with J gene TRBJ1-2, with TRBD1 matching over 8 bases. Germline lookup yields CDR1 SQVTM and CDR2 ANQGSEA. CDR3 length: 13 amino acids. Unmatched junction bases numbered 9, after V lost 8 bases and J lost 4 bases. The CDR3 nucleotides are TGCAGCCCTGGACAGGGAGACTTCTATGGCTACACCTTC. Its translation is CSPGQGDFYGYTF.

This clone has just one count. The gene calls are TRBV7-9 and TRBJ2-5; 8 nucleotides match TRBD1. The DNA end favors TRBJ2-7, so the J call may be wrong. In germline, CDR1 is SEHNR, CDR2 FQNEAQ (reference sequence). CDR3 length equals 14 residues. CDR3: CASSLAGTGYEQYF. CDR3 sequence (DNA): TGTGCCAGCAGCTTAGCGGGGACAGGATACGAGCAGTACTTC.

This clone occurred once. The chain joins TRBV6-5 to TRBJ2-1; 10 bases match TRBD1. The CDR3 spans 14 residues. J was trimmed by 5 bases and V by 6 bases; bases with no gene match: 4. The V gene's germline CDR1 is MNHEY and CDR2 SVGAGI. CDR3 coding DNA: TGTGCCAGCAGGGGCGGGACAGGGGACAATGAGCAGTTCTTC. Its translation: CASRGGTGDNEQFF.

The genes are TRBV6-6 and TRBJ2-5; D is possibly TRBD1 (5 bases). V lost 4 bases and J lost 5, with 11 bases in between. The CDR3 is made up of 13 amino acids. From germline, CDR1 is MNHNY and CDR2 SVGAGI (reference sequence). CDR3 in amino acids: CASSWAPGETQYF. CDR3 DNA: TGTGCCAGCAGTTGGGCACCAGGGGAGACCCAGTACTTC.

The V call is TRBV6-1, the J call TRBJ2-3; a weak D match, TRBD1 (6 bases). V dropped 4 bases and J dropped 4 bases, with 12 bases sitting between them. In germline, CDR1 is MNHNS, CDR2 SASEGT. The CDR3 length is 14 residues. CDR3 protein: CASSADRWADTQYF. The CDR3 DNA follows: TGTGCCAGCAGTGCGGACAGATGGGCAGATACGCAGTATTTT.

The V call is TRBV2, the J call TRBJ2-3; 9 bases align to TRBD2. Trimming cost V 9 bases and J 2 bases; bases outside gene matches: 12. The CDR3 consists of 16 residues. Germline V gives CDR1 SNHLY, CDR2 FYNNEI. The CDR3 sequence: CARQTGLAGTTDTQYF. As DNA, the CDR3 is TGTGCCAGGCAGACCGGCCTAGCGGGGACCACAGATACGCAGTATTTT.

The rearrangement links TRBV19 to TRBJ1-6; 7 nucleotides align to TRBD1. V lost 3 bases, J lost 10 bases, and 6 bases stayed unmatched. Germline-derived CDR1 and CDR2 are LNHDA and SQIVND (reference sequence). The CDR3 totals 14 residues. The CDR3 here is CASSIDRVGSPLHF. The CDR3 coding sequence is TGTGCCAGTAGTATCGACAGGGTTGGGTCACCCCTCCACTTT.

This clone occurred a few times. The chain carries TRBV19 and TRBJ2-3; maybe TRBD1 (6 bases). The germline V gene encodes CDR1 LNHDA and CDR2 SQIVND (reference sequence). Trimming took off 1 base at V and 4 bases at J, with 9 bases between the two ends. CDR3 length: 14 residues. The CDR3 DNA reads TGTGCCAGTAGTATAGTACAGGGCGCAGATACGCAGTATTTT. Residues: CASSIVQGADTQYF.